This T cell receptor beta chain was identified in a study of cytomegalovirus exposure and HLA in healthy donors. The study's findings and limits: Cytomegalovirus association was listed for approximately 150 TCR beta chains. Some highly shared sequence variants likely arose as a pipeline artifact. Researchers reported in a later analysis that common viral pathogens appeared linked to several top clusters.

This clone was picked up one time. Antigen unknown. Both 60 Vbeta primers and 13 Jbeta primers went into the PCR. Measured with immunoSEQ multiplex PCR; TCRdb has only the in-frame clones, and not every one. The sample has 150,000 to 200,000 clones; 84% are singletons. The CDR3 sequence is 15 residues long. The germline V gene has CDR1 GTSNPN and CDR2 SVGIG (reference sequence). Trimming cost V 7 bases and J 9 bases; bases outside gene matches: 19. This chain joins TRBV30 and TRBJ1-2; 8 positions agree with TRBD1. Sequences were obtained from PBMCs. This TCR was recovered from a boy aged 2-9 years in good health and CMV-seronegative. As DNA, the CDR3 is TGTGCCTCCTTCAGGTCCCACCGGGACAGGAAATGCTACACCTTC. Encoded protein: CASFRSHRDRKCYTF. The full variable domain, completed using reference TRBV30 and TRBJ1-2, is SQTIHQWPATLVQPVGSPLSLECTVEGTSNPNLYWYRQAAGRGLQLLFYSVGIGQISSEVPQNLSASRPQDRQFILSSKKLLLSDSGFYLCASFRSHRDRKCYTFGSGTRLTVV.